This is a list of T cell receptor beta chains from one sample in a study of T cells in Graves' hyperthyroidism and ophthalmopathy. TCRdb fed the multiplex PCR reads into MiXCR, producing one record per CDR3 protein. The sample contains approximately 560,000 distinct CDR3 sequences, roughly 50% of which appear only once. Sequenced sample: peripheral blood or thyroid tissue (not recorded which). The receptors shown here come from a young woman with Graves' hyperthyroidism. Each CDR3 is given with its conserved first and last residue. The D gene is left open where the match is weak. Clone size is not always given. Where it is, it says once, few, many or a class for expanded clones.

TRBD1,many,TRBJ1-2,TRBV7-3,TGTGCCAGCAGCCCGACAGGGATGGAAGGCTACACCTTC,CASSPTGMEGYTF
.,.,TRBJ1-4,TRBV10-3,TGTGCCATCAGAAGGACAGATAATGAAAAACTGTTTTTT,CAIRRTDNEKLFF
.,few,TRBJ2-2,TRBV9,TGTGCCAGCAGCGTAGCTCGAGGGGGAAGCACCGGGGAGCTGTTTTTT,CASSVARGGSTGELFF
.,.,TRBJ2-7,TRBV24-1,TGTGCCACCAGTGCTAAACAAGTTTACGAGCAGTACTTC,CATSAKQVYEQYF
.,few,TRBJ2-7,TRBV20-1,TGCAGTGCTAGAGACCAGCGGTTATTCTCCTACGAGCAGTACTTC,CSARDQRLFSYEQYF
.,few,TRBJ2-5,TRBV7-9,TGTGCCAGCAGTTTGGGAACAGGGCTAGAGACCCAGTACTTC,CASSLGTGLETQYF
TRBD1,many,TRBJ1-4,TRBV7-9,TGTGCCAGCACCGGGACAGGGGCCGTGGAACTGTTTTTT,CASTGTGAVELFF
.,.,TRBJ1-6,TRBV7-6,TGTGCCAGCAGCCTTTCAGGGTTGGATTCACCCCTCCACTTT,CASSLSGLDSPLHF
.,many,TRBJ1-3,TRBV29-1,TGCAGCTTCGACGGACCTGGAAACACCATATATTTT,CSFDGPGNTIYF
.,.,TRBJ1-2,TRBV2,TGTGCCAGCAGGACCCCTCTTAACTATGGCTACACCTTC,CASRTPLNYGYTF
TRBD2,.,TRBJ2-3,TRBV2,TGTGCCAGCAGTCCGGCAGGACTAGCGGGGAACACAGATACGCAGTATTTT,CASSPAGLAGNTDTQYF
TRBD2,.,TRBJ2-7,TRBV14,TGTGCCAGCAGCCCCCTCCGCGGGACTAGCGGACAGTACGAGCAGTACTTC,CASSPLRGTSGQYEQYF
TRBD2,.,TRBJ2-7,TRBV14,TGCGCCAGCAGCCGAGAGGGTCCCGTTGGGACTAGCGGTACCTACGAGCAGTACTTC,CASSREGPVGTSGTYEQYF
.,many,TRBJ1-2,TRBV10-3,TGTGCCATCACAAGGGGTGCTGAGGGGAACTATGGCTACACCTTC,CAITRGAEGNYGYTF
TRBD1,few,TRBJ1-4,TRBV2,TGTGCCAGCAGTCCGGGACAGGAAAAACTGTTTTTT,CASSPGQEKLFF
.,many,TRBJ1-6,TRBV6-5,TGTGCCAGCAGCTACCGGGGCAGCCAGAATTCACCCCTCCACTTT,CASSYRGSQNSPLHF
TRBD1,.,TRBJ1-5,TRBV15,TGTGCCACCAGCAGTAGACAGGGCTTCAATCAGCCCCAGCATTTT,CATSSRQGFNQPQHF
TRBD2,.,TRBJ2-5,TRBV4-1,TGCGCCAGCAGCCGGATGGGACCCGCGGGGGTCGAGACCCAGTACTTC,CASSRMGPAGVETQYF
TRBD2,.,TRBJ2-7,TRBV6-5,TGTGCCAGCAGTTACTTGATCCGGACTAGCGGGAGGTCTCCCTACGAGCAGTACTTC,CASSYLIRTSGRSPYEQYF
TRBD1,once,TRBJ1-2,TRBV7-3,TGTGCCAGCAGCAAGGACAGGGACTATGGCTACACCTTC,CASSKDRDYGYTF
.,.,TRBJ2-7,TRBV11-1,TGTGCCACCGACCAGGGCCACGAGCAGTACTTC,CATDQGHEQYF
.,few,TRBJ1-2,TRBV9,TGTGCCAGCAGCGTAGGAGTTCGGCTTACTAACTATGGCTACACCTTC,CASSVGVRLTNYGYTF
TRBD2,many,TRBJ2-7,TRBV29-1,TGCAGCGTTGTTGGCGGGAGGGCTCTCGAGCAGTACTTC,CSVVGGRALEQYF
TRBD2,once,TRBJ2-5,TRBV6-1,TGTGCCAGCAGGCGGGGGAACACCGGGGAGACCCAGTACTTC,CASRRGNTGETQYF
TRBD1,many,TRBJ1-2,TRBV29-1,TGCAGCGTTCGGACAGGGTCGGATGGCTACACCTTC,CSVRTGSDGYTF
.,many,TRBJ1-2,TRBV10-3,TGTGCCAGCGAGGGGGGTAGCTATGGCTACACCTTC,CASEGGSYGYTF
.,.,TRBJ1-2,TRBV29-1,TGCAGCGACTACTTAGAAGACTATGGCTACACCTTC,CSDYLEDYGYTF
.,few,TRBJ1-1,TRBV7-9,TGTGCCAGCAGCCAACGTAAGGACAGTACTGAAGCTTTCTTT,CASSQRKDSTEAFF